These T cell receptor beta chains were read from a single sample in a study of T cell changes during pregnancy in multiple sclerosis. Clones were read by immunoSEQ multiplex PCR, and TCRdb kept only the in-frame ones, dropping some. The sample holds fewer than 75,000 clones, roughly nine tenths seen once. The sequences come from peripheral blood, collected in the second trimester of pregnancy. The receptors originated from a female donor with multiple sclerosis, enrolled in a pregnancy study. Each CDR3 is given with its conserved first and last residue. A D gene is named only where the DNA matches it firmly. Only part of the rows carry a size: once, few, many, or a class if the clone is expanded.

CDR3 protein: CASSLRTGSPLMNTEAFF; CDR3 DNA: TGTGCCAGCAGCTTAAGGACAGGTTCCCCCCTTATGAACACTGAAGCTTTCTTT; J gene: TRBJ1-1; D gene: TRBD1; clone size: NA; V gene: TRBV7-8
CDR3 protein: CASSPWSLGGYEQYF; CDR3 DNA: TGTGCCAGCAGCCCCTGGTCACTCGGTGGCTACGAGCAGTACTTC; J gene: TRBJ2-7; D gene: NA; clone size: NA; V gene: TRBV27
CDR3 protein: CASSYTGQGAGEQYF; CDR3 DNA: TGTGCCAGCAGTTACACAGGACAGGGGGCCGGAGAGCAGTACTTC; J gene: TRBJ2-7; D gene: TRBD1; clone size: NA; V gene: TRBV6-5
CDR3 protein: CASSSTTGVGAEAFF; CDR3 DNA: TGCGCCAGCAGCTCGACGACAGGGGTGGGGGCTGAAGCTTTCTTT; J gene: TRBJ1-1; D gene: TRBD1; clone size: once; V gene: TRBV5-1
CDR3 protein: CASSEALPPRDRTYEQYF; CDR3 DNA: TGTGCCAGCAGTGAAGCCCTCCCGCCCCGGGACAGGACCTACGAGCAGTACTTC; J gene: TRBJ2-7; D gene: TRBD1; clone size: NA; V gene: TRBV6-1
CDR3 protein: CASSYSTGLAYEQYF; CDR3 DNA: TGTGCCAGCAGTTACTCGACAGGGTTGGCCTACGAGCAGTACTTC; J gene: TRBJ2-7; D gene: TRBD1; clone size: NA; V gene: TRBV6-5
CDR3 protein: CAISEMLTGDQFF; CDR3 DNA: TGTGCCATCAGTGAGATGCTGACAGGTGACCAGTTCTTC; J gene: TRBJ2-1; D gene: NA; clone size: NA; V gene: TRBV10-3
CDR3 protein: CASSDRDRGANTEAFF; CDR3 DNA: TGTGCCAGCAGCGACCGGGACAGGGGGGCGAACACTGAAGCTTTCTTT; J gene: TRBJ1-1; D gene: TRBD1; clone size: NA; V gene: TRBV11-1
CDR3 protein: CASSDLAGSGNEQFF; CDR3 DNA: TGTGCCAGCAGTGACCTAGCGGGGAGCGGCAATGAGCAGTTCTTC; J gene: TRBJ2-1; D gene: TRBD2; clone size: NA; V gene: TRBV6-4
CDR3 protein: CASSAGILAGGEETQYF; CDR3 DNA: TGTGCCAGCAGCGCCGGGATACTAGCGGGGGGGGAAGAGACCCAGTACTTC; J gene: TRBJ2-5; D gene: TRBD2; clone size: NA; V gene: TRBV9